This is a list of T cell receptor beta chains from one sample in a study of blood T cell repertoires in COVID-19. Assay: immunoSEQ multiplex PCR; the TCRdb copy retains only in-frame clones and omits some. Among about 350,000 clones listed, 85% to 90% were seen once. Source material: peripheral blood. The receptors were gathered from a woman in her 70s with COVID-19, enrolled during active disease. The CDR3 runs from the conserved cysteine through the conserved F or W. D genes are given only for firm matches.

j_gene	v_gene	len	d_gene	CDR3aa	CDR3nt
TRBJ1-1	TRBV18	15	NA	CASSPQPGKNTEAFF	TGTGCCAGCTCACCACAGCCAGGGAAGAACACTGAAGCTTTCTTT
TRBJ2-3	TRBV6-5	16	NA	CASSYSDSQSPDTQYF	TGTGCCAGCAGTTACAGCGACTCCCAGAGTCCAGATACGCAGTATTTT
TRBJ1-1	TRBV13	15	TRBD1	CASRRQGFMNTEAFF	TGTGCCAGCAGACGACAGGGATTCATGAACACTGAAGCTTTCTTT
TRBJ1-2	TRBV3-1/TRBV3-2	13	NA	CASSQAGIPGYTF	TGTGCCAGCAGCCAAGCAGGGATCCCTGGCTACACCTTC
TRBJ2-7	TRBV11-2	13	NA	CASSFFGAGEQYF	TGTGCCAGCAGCTTCTTCGGGGCGGGGGAGCAGTACTTC
TRBJ2-2	TRBV7-9	17	NA	CASSPAGRLGDTGELFF	TGTGCCAGCAGCCCCGCGGGGAGACTAGGGGACACCGGGGAGCTGTTTTTT
TRBJ1-2	TRBV27	13	NA	CASSSGPNYGYTF	TGTGCCAGCAGCAGTGGCCCTAACTATGGCTACACCTTC
TRBJ1-5	TRBV5-8	15	NA	CASRWGPGYNQPQHF	TGTGCCAGCAGGTGGGGGCCGGGGTACAATCAGCCCCAGCATTTT
TRBJ2-2	TRBV7-2	15	NA	CASFEGGVNTGELFF	TGTGCCAGCTTCGAAGGCGGGGTGAACACCGGGGAGCTGTTTTTT
TRBJ1-2	TRBV19	16	TRBD1	CASSIIPGQGNYGYTF	TGTGCCAGTAGTATCATTCCGGGACAGGGGAACTATGGCTACACCTTC
TRBJ2-3	TRBV7-2	15	NA	CASSPVGGRADTQYF	TGTGCCAGCAGCCCCGTCGGGGGGCGGGCAGATACGCAGTATTTT
TRBJ2-6	TRBV12-5	17	NA	CASGLALQVSGANVLTF	TGTGCTAGTGGTTTGGCACTTCAGGTCTCTGGGGCCAACGTCCTGACTTTC
TRBJ1-2	TRBV2	15	NA	CASRVTDSSLGGYTF	TGTGCCAGCCGGGTGACCGACAGCTCCCTGGGGGGCTACACCTTC
TRBJ2-1	TRBV10-3	16	NA	CAISKRGGSVYNEQFF	TGTGCCATCAGTAAGAGGGGGGGGTCCGTGTACAATGAGCAGTTCTTC
TRBJ1-1	TRBV7-2	13	TRBD1	CASSLSSDRVPFF	TGTGCCAGCAGCTTATCTTCCGACAGGGTCCCTTTCTTT
TRBJ1-2	TRBV30	11	NA	CAWSNPGGYTF	TGTGCCTGGAGTAATCCTGGCGGCTACACCTTC
TRBJ2-7	TRBV6-5	14	TRBD2	CASSGGAVSYEQYF	TGTGCCAGCAGCGGGGGGGCGGTGTCCTACGAGCAGTACTTC
TRBJ2-2	TRBV5-5	16	TRBD2	CASSLSLAGNTGELFF	TGTGCCAGCAGCTTGAGTCTAGCGGGGAACACCGGGGAGCTGTTTTTT
TRBJ1-1	TRBV24-1	14	NA	CATRTTGFNTEAFF	TGTGCCACCAGGACCACAGGATTCAACACTGAAGCTTTCTTT
TRBJ1-2	TRBV2	15	NA	CASSPATGFGYGYTF	TGTGCCAGCAGCCCGGCCACAGGGTTTGGCTATGGCTACACCTTC
TRBJ1-2	TRBV6-2/TRBV6-3	18	NA	CASSYSTGTITFNYGYTF	TGTGCCAGCAGTTACTCGACAGGCACCATTACGTTTAACTATGGCTACACCTTC
TRBJ2-7	TRBV14	13	NA	CASSQLQNYEQYF	TGTGCCAGCAGCCAATTACAGAACTACGAGCAGTACTTC
TRBJ1-2	TRBV4-2	16	NA	CASSQRRTALNYGYTF	TGTGCCAGCAGCCAAAGGCGGACAGCCCTTAACTATGGCTACACCTTC